A single sample gave rise to the 26 T cell receptor beta chains below, sequenced in a study of T-cell reconstitution after alpha-beta-depleted transplantation in children. A library of TCRbeta sequences, prepared with unique molecular identifiers, was generated. One entry per CDR3 protein results from TCRdb running MiXCR on the PCR reads. The table shows roughly 120,000 distinct CDR3 sequences, with about 23% occurring only once. The sample here was PBMCs, mostly from graft donor cells, taken 180 days after TCRalphabeta/CD19-depleted stem cell transplant. These receptors all come from a male patient between 2 and 15 years old who had a stem cell transplant for chronic granulomatous disease, so the T cells may come from the graft donor.

The genes are TRBV5-1 and TRBJ2-7; possibly TRBD1 or TRBD2 for D (5 bases each). V was pared by 4 bases and J by 3 bases, with 20 bases between. The CDR3 spans 16 residues. The germline CDR1 and CDR2 sequences are SGHRS and YFSETQ. CDR3 sequence: CASSQSSGQAGYEQYF. CDR3 sequence (DNA): TGCGCCAGCAGCCAATCCTCGGGGCAGGCGGGCTACGAGCAGTACTTC.

This clonotype was seen only a few times. The chain uses TRBV29-1 and TRBJ2-5; unclear D gene. Germline CDR1 reads SQVTM; CDR2 reads ANQGSEA. CDR3 length equals 14 residues. V was pared by 4 bases and J by 1 base, with 13 bases between. CDR3: CSVGPLLGQETQYF. The CDR3 region has the DNA TGCAGCGTTGGCCCCCTGCTGGGCCAAGAGACCCAGTACTTC.

This clonotype was observed at least ten times. The chain has TRBV7-9 and TRBJ1-2; D perhaps matches TRBD1 (5 bases). Between the trimmed V and J ends, which lost 2 bases and 6 bases, there was a span of 19 bases. The CDR3 is made up of 16 amino acids. Germline loops: CDR1 SEHNR, CDR2 FQNEAQ (reference sequence). The chain's CDR3 is CASSLKPGGIEDGYTF. DNA for the CDR3: TGTGCCAGCAGCTTAAAACCTGGGGGGATTGAAGATGGCTACACCTTC.

The sample holds a few counts of this clonotype. This sequence joins TRBV12-3 or TRBV12-4 and TRBJ1-5; no reliable D call. With 5 bases removed from V and 4 bases from J, the gap between germline ends came to 9 bases. The CDR3 is made up of 13 amino acids. The DNA for the CDR3 is TGTGCCAGCAGTCCCGACGATAATCAGCCCCAGCATTTT. Its protein is CASSPDDNQPQHF.

This clonotype was detected only a few times. The chain recombines TRBV20-1 with TRBJ1-5; D unresolved. This CDR3 region has 15 residues. The V end was cut by 0 bases, the J end by 0 bases, with 9 bases between. The germline V gene has CDR1 DFQATT and CDR2 SNEGSKA (reference sequence). CDR3 coding DNA: TGCAGTGCTAGAGATCTATGGAATAGCAATCAGCCCCAGCATTTT. Translating it yields CSARDLWNSNQPQHF.

This chain connects TRBV4-3 to TRBJ2-3, with D possibly TRBD1 on 6 matching bases. Between the trimmed V and J ends, which lost 0 bases and 3 bases, there was a span of 13 bases. The length of the CDR3 is 16 residues. Germline V gene lookup returns CDR1 LGHNA and CDR2 YSLEER. This CDR3 reads CASSQEENRVTDTQYF. The CDR3 bases are TGCGCCAGCAGCCAAGAGGAAAACAGGGTGACAGATACGCAGTATTTT.

This chain uses TRBV7-3 with TRBJ1-1; TRBD1 matches 8 bases. Germline V gene sequence: CDR1 SGHTA, CDR2 FQGTGA. The CDR3 loop spans 13 amino acids. V trimming: 4 bases; J trimming: 5 bases; junction bases outside the gene matches: 3. The CDR3 loop reads CASSWTGTTEAFF. The CDR3, as DNA: TGTGCCAGCAGCTGGACAGGGACGACTGAAGCTTTCTTT.

This clonotype was counted ten times or more. The CDR3 DNA follows: TGCAGCGTTGTGGGCAGATTGAACACTGAAGCTTTCTTT. It specifies CSVVGRLNTEAFF. This sequence joins TRBV29-1 and TRBJ1-1; D is unclear. The ends were cut back, 4 bases at V and 0 bases at J, with 9 bases in the middle. The germline V gene has CDR1 SQVTM and CDR2 ANQGSEA. There are 13 residues in the CDR3.

This clonotype was counted only a few times. The V call is TRBV29-1, the J call TRBJ2-2; TRBD1 is a possible D gene (6 bases). The germline V gene encodes CDR1 SQVTM and CDR2 ANQGSEA. The V and J ends lost 5 bases and 0 bases respectively, with 10 bases between them. This CDR3 has 14 residues. The CDR3: CSVPGHPNTGELFF. For the CDR3, the DNA is TGCAGCGTTCCGGGACATCCGAACACCGGGGAGCTGTTTTTT.

This clonotype came up many times. CDR3 nucleotides: TGCAGCGTTGAAGGAGGGGGCTTGGACACTGAAGCTTTCTTT. Translation gives CSVEGGGLDTEAFF. This chain links TRBV29-1 with TRBJ1-1; 7 bases align to TRBD1. The CDR3 covers 14 residues. CDR1 is SQVTM and CDR2 is ANQGSEA in the germline V gene. Trimming cost V 1 base and J 3 bases; bases outside gene matches: 5. The variable domain in full, with the rest retrieved from reference TRBV29-1 and TRBJ1-1, is SAVISQKPSRDICQRGTSLTIQCQVDSQVTMMFWYRQQPGQSLTLIATANQGSEATYESGFVIDKFPISRPNLTFSTLTVSNMSPEDSSIYLCSVEGGGLDTEAFFGQGTRLTVV.

This clonotype was counted a few times. V is TRBV29-1 and J is TRBJ1-2; 7 bases are shared with TRBD1. The germline CDR1 and CDR2 sequences are SQVTM and ANQGSEA. After removal of 7 bases from V and 2 bases from J, the junction contained 10 bases not matched to a gene. The CDR3 totals 14 residues. The CDR3 protein is CSAVADRVNYGYTF. The CDR3 bases are TGCAGCGCCGTAGCCGACAGGGTGAACTATGGCTACACCTTC.

This clonotype showed up many times. The CDR3 region has the DNA TGTGCCAGCAGCCAAGAGGCCCAAGCGGGGGGGTACAATGAGCAGTTCTTC. Amino acid sequence: CASSQEAQAGGYNEQFF. This chain joins TRBV4-2 and TRBJ2-1, with 10 bases identical to TRBD2. This CDR3 is built from 17 residues. The V gene's germline CDR1 is LGHNA and CDR2 YNFKEQ. The junction had 6 bases not matched to a gene; V was cut back by 0 bases and J by 4 bases.

This clonotype was counted at least ten times. The V gene is TRBV5-1, the J gene TRBJ2-4; D not resolved. Germline V gene sequence: CDR1 SGHRS, CDR2 YFSETQ. CDR3 length: 14 amino acids. V shed 4 bases and J shed 8 bases, with 16 bases lying between them. CDR3 protein: CASSLDPPAHIQYF. The CDR3 DNA follows: TGCGCCAGCAGCCTGGACCCCCCTGCGCACATTCAGTACTTC. Combining the CDR3 with reference TRBV5-1 and TRBJ2-4 gives the whole variable domain KAGVTQTPRYLIKTRGQQVTLSCSPISGHRSVSWYQQTPGQGLQFLFEYFSETQRNKGNFPGRFSGRQFSNSRSEMNVSTLELGDSALYLCASSLDPPAHIQYFGAGTRLSVL.

This clonotype was picked up many times. The rearrangement links TRBV5-1 to TRBJ2-3, with 8 bases fitting TRBD1. Germline trimming cut 2 bases from V and 2 bases from J; bases unmatched to any gene: 13. Germline V gene sequence: CDR1 SGHRS, CDR2 YFSETQ. The CDR3 is 18 residues long. CDR3 protein: CASSFSPPDRVNTDTQYF. CDR3 in DNA: TGCGCCAGCAGCTTCTCCCCCCCGGACAGGGTAAACACAGATACGCAGTATTTT.

This clonotype has more than one count but fewer than ten. CDR3 in DNA: TGCAGTGTCTTAGGACAGGTTCTGAAGACCCAGTACTTC. It yields the protein CSVLGQVLKTQYF. The rearrangement joins TRBV20-1 to TRBJ2-5; 7 bases agree with TRBD1. Germline V gene sequence: CDR1 DFQATT, CDR2 SNEGSKA (reference sequence). V shed 7 bases, J shed 6 bases, and the junction held 11 bases outside the gene matches. The CDR3 is 13 amino acids.

This clonotype was detected many times. The chain combines TRBV28 with TRBJ2-7, with D perhaps matching TRBD1 (6 bases). Germline V gene data show CDR1 as MDHEN and CDR2 as SYDVKM. The V end lost 10 bases, the J end lost 2 bases, and 15 bases lay between the germline ends. The CDR3 contains 13 residues. The CDR3: CATSGTPPYEQYF. For the CDR3, the DNA is TGTGCCACCTCCGGGACACCACCCTACGAGCAGTACTTC.

The rearrangement uses TRBV12-3 or TRBV12-4 and TRBJ1-5, with D unclear. This CDR3 spans 13 amino acids. Deletions cut 2 bases from V and 5 bases from J, with 7 bases between. The CDR3 protein is CASSLFQHQPQHF. CDR3 DNA sequence: TGTGCCAGCAGTTTATTCCAGCATCAGCCCCAGCATTTT.

The rearrangement uses TRBV12-3 or TRBV12-4 and TRBJ2-7; D assignment may be TRBD1 or TRBD2 (5 bases each). The CDR3 length is 13 residues. V was clipped by 4 bases and J by 6 bases, with 13 bases between them. CDR3 amino acids: CASSSGTPSEQYF. The CDR3 DNA sequence: TGTGCCAGCAGTTCTGGGACCCCCTCCGAGCAGTACTTC.

The chain combines TRBV18 with TRBJ2-5; the D gene is possibly TRBD1 (6 bases). V lost 4 bases to trimming and J lost 2 bases, with 11 bases between them. CDR3 size: 14 residues. Germline CDR1 reads KGHSH; CDR2 reads LQKENI. The DNA of the CDR3 is TGTGCCAGCTCACGAAGGACAGTTCAAGAGACCCAGTACTTC. It is translated as CASSRRTVQETQYF. Full variable domain (remainder filled in from reference TRBV18 and TRBJ2-5): NAGVMQNPRHLVRRRGQEARLRCSPMKGHSHVYWYRQLPEEGLKFMVYLQKENIIDESGMPKERFSAEFPKEGPSILRIQQVVRGDSAAYFCASSRRTVQETQYFGPGTRLLVL.

The CDR3 spells CASSKVGGSGANVLTF. The DNA of the CDR3 is TGTGCCAGCAGCAAAGTCGGGGGATCTGGGGCCAACGTCCTGACTTTC. The chain employs TRBV21-1 and TRBJ2-6; TRBD1, the table's D call, was not compared with the DNA. TRBV21-1 constitutes a pseudogene. The CDR3 extends over 16 amino acids.

This clonotype was seen many times. The J gene is TRBJ2-1, the V gene TRBV2; TRBD2 matches 9 bases. This CDR3 comprises 14 residues. V dropped 7 bases and J dropped 4; count of bases not matched to a gene: 5. Per the germline V gene, CDR1 is SNHLY and CDR2 is FYNNEI. CDR3 in DNA: TGTGCCAGCACCGCGGGGGGGGGTTACAATGAGCAGTTCTTC. Amino acids: CASTAGGGYNEQFF.

The chain joins TRBV7-2 to TRBJ1-2; D is possibly TRBD1 (6 bases). The CDR3 consists of 15 residues. Trimming cost V 2 bases and J 6 bases, with 16 bases left between them. Per the germline V gene, CDR1 is SGHTA and CDR2 is FQGNSA. The DNA for the CDR3 is TGTGCCAGCAGCTTAACCTTTGGGCAGGGGAATGGCTACACCTTC. Translation: CASSLTFGQGNGYTF.

The V gene is TRBV29-1, the J gene TRBJ2-1, with 12 positions matching TRBD2. The ends lost 6 bases at V and 7 bases at J; junction bases unmatched: 4. The CDR3 contains 13 residues. From germline, CDR1 is SQVTM and CDR2 ANQGSEA. The CDR3 loop is CSVRLAGVNEQFF. Written as DNA, the CDR3 is TGCAGCGTCAGACTAGCGGGAGTGAATGAGCAGTTCTTC.

The CDR3 sequence: CASSLGQIASYEQYF. The DNA of the CDR3 is TGTGCCAGCAGCTTAGGACAGATAGCCTCCTACGAGCAGTACTTC. The chain is built from TRBV7-6 and TRBJ2-7, with D possibly being TRBD1 (5 bases). The CDR3 spans 15 residues. V lost 1 base, J lost 0 bases, and 10 bases lay in between. Germline V gene lookup returns CDR1 SGHVS and CDR2 FNYEAQ.

In its sample, this clonotype was seen a few times. The rearrangement links TRBV20-1 to TRBJ2-6; no clear D gene. This CDR3 has 14 residues. Between the trimmed V and J ends, which lost 6 bases and 1 base, there was a span of 10 bases. Germline lookup yields CDR1 DFQATT and CDR2 SNEGSKA (reference sequence). Written as DNA, the CDR3 is TGCAGTGCCCCTGGGGTATCTGGGGCCAACGTCCTGACTTTC. It encodes CSAPGVSGANVLTF.

This clonotype was seen at least ten times. This chain uses TRBV4-1 with TRBJ2-3; D not certain. Per germline, CDR1 MGHRA and CDR2 YSYEKL. Trimming cost V 3 bases and J 4 bases, with 11 bases left between them. The CDR3 runs to 14 residues. This CDR3 is CASSQSRSADTQYF. CDR3 in DNA: TGCGCCAGCAGCCAGAGCAGGTCTGCAGATACGCAGTATTTT.